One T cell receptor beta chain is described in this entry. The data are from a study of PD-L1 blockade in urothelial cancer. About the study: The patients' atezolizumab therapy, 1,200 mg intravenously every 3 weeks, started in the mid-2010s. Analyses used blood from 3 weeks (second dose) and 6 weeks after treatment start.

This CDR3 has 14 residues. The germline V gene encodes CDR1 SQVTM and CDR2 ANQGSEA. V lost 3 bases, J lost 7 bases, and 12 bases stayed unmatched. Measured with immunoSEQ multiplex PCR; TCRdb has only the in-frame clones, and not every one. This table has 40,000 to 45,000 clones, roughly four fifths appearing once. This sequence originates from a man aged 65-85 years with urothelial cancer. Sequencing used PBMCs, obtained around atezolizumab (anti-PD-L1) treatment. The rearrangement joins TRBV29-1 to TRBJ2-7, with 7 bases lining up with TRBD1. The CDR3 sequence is CSVDGVGQRGEQYF. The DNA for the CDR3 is TGCAGCGTTGATGGGGTGGGACAGAGGGGAGAGCAGTACTTC.